These T cell receptor beta chains were read from a single sample in a study of T cells in Graves' hyperthyroidism and ophthalmopathy. One entry per CDR3 protein results from TCRdb running MiXCR on the multiplex PCR reads. The sample consists of 530,000 or so distinct CDR3 sequences, 40% to 55% of them appearing once. Material: peripheral blood or thyroid tissue (not recorded which). The origin of the receptors is a woman aged 18-29 years with Graves' hyperthyroidism. Both conserved end residues are part of each CDR3. Fields, in order: D gene, V gene, clone size, J gene, CDR3 DNA, CDR3 protein. D genes are given only for firm matches. A row's size may be missing; if present it is once, few, many or a size class.

d_call: .
v_call: TRBV7-2
clone_size: .
j_call: TRBJ2-6
cdr3_nt: TGTGCCGGCAGCTCTCTCCTACCTGGGACATATGGGGCCAACGTCCCGACTTTC
cdr3_aa: CAGSSLLPGTYGANVPTF

d_call: .
v_call: TRBV7-9
clone_size: many
j_call: TRBJ1-4
cdr3_nt: TGTGCCAGCAGCGCGCAGGGATCGGGTGAAAAACTGTTTTTT
cdr3_aa: CASSAQGSGEKLFF

d_call: .
v_call: TRBV30
clone_size: .
j_call: TRBJ2-7
cdr3_nt: TGTGCCTGGAGTGTACCAGATCACGAGCAGTACTTC
cdr3_aa: CAWSVPDHEQYF

d_call: .
v_call: TRBV25-1
clone_size: many
j_call: TRBJ2-7
cdr3_nt: TGTGCCAGCAGGAGTGGAACCTACGAGCAGTACTTC
cdr3_aa: CASRSGTYEQYF

d_call: .
v_call: TRBV4-1
clone_size: .
j_call: TRBJ1-1
cdr3_nt: TGCGCCAGCAGCCAAGGGGTATTAGGGAACACTGAAGCTTTCTTT
cdr3_aa: CASSQGVLGNTEAFF

d_call: .
v_call: TRBV2
clone_size: .
j_call: TRBJ2-1
cdr3_nt: TGTGCCAGCAGTGAAGCAGCCCTCTACAATGAGCAGTTCTTC
cdr3_aa: CASSEAALYNEQFF

d_call: .
v_call: TRBV20-1
clone_size: many
j_call: TRBJ1-3
cdr3_nt: TGCAGTGCTACCAGAGGGCCTGGAAACACCATATATTTT
cdr3_aa: CSATRGPGNTIYF

d_call: .
v_call: TRBV7-9
clone_size: .
j_call: TRBJ2-3
cdr3_nt: TGTGCCAGCAGTTTGAGGGACATCAGGATAGATACGCAGTATTTT
cdr3_aa: CASSLRDIRIDTQYF

d_call: .
v_call: TRBV6-6
clone_size: many
j_call: TRBJ1-5
cdr3_nt: TGTGCCAGCAGTTACGCCGGGACTAGCAGCAATCAGCCCCAGCATTTT
cdr3_aa: CASSYAGTSSNQPQHF

d_call: TRBD1
v_call: TRBV2
clone_size: many
j_call: TRBJ1-3
cdr3_nt: TGTGCCAGCACCTTACGACAGGGAAGAAACATCATATATTTT
cdr3_aa: CASTLRQGRNIIYF

d_call: .
v_call: TRBV5-1
clone_size: many
j_call: TRBJ2-7
cdr3_nt: TGCGCCAGCAGTCCAGGGTCGAGGTACGCCTACGAGCAGTACTTC
cdr3_aa: CASSPGSRYAYEQYF

d_call: .
v_call: TRBV5-1
clone_size: many
j_call: TRBJ2-7
cdr3_nt: TGCGCCAGCAGCTCACAGGGTGCGGACGAGCAGTACTTC
cdr3_aa: CASSSQGADEQYF

d_call: TRBD1
v_call: TRBV12-3/TRBV12-4
clone_size: many
j_call: TRBJ1-1
cdr3_nt: TGTGCCAGCAGGCGGACAGGGGGCACTGAAGCTTTCTTT
cdr3_aa: CASRRTGGTEAFF

d_call: TRBD1
v_call: TRBV2
clone_size: .
j_call: TRBJ2-1
cdr3_nt: TGTGCCAGCAGCCGGACAGGCTCCTACAATGAGCAGTTCTTC
cdr3_aa: CASSRTGSYNEQFF

d_call: .
v_call: TRBV27
clone_size: many
j_call: TRBJ1-2
cdr3_nt: TGTGCCAGCAGTTTATACAGCACCATTGGGTATGGCTACACCTTC
cdr3_aa: CASSLYSTIGYGYTF

d_call: .
v_call: TRBV15
clone_size: .
j_call: TRBJ2-7
cdr3_nt: TGTGCCACCAGCAGAGAAGGGAACTACGAGCAGTACTTC
cdr3_aa: CATSREGNYEQYF

d_call: .
v_call: TRBV14
clone_size: few
j_call: TRBJ2-2
cdr3_nt: TGTGCCAGCAGCCAAGGGTGGTCCGGGGAGCTGTTTTTT
cdr3_aa: CASSQGWSGELFF